This T cell receptor (beta chain) was documented in a study of OX40 agonist ivuxolimab in advanced cancers. The overall study: Of mixed ages from roughly 23 to 80 and averaging approximately 60 years, the group was about 86% male. Notes on the study in general: The investigators did not determine what antigen specificity the expanded peripheral T cells had.

Of note for this clone: Its target is not known.

The CDR3 has 15 amino acids. V was clipped by 8 bases and J by 9 bases, with 20 bases between them. Germline V gene sequence: CDR1 KGHSH, CDR2 LQKENI. Repertoires were generated with immunoSEQ multiplex PCR, while TCRdb's copy carries only in-frame clones and drops some. Of about 24,000 clones listed, less than 90% are singletons. Source: CD4+ or CD8+ T cells sorted from blood, taken in a trial of the OX40 agonist ivuxolimab. The rearrangement links TRBV18 to TRBJ1-6; D may be TRBD1 (6 bases). This receptor was obtained from an adult with an advanced solid tumor such as melanoma, head and neck, liver or kidney cancer. The CDR3: CASAPRMDSGSPLHF. CDR3 nucleotides: TGTGCCAGCGCCCCGAGAATGGACAGTGGTTCACCCCTCCACTTT.